Sequencing of this T cell receptor (beta chain) was carried out in a study of T cell changes during pregnancy in multiple sclerosis. Profiled with immunoSEQ multiplex PCR; TCRdb holds only in-frame clones, not every one. The repertoire holds 81,000 or so clones, with about 89% as singletons. CDR1 and CDR2 from the germline V gene are SNHLY and FYNNEI. Trimming took 4 bases from V and 0 from J; bases not matched to a gene: 7. The CDR3 covers 18 residues. The chain employs TRBV2 and TRBJ2-6, with 9 nucleotides matching TRBD2. The TCR originated in a female donor in good health, serving as a control in a pregnancy study. Some clones in this sample may be carry-over from other donors' samples. The sample was PBMCs, taken in the first trimester of pregnancy. In DNA, the CDR3 is TGTGCCAGCAGTGTTTCTAGCGGGGTGTCCTCTGGGGCCAACGTCCTGACTTTC. Translated, it gives CASSVSSGVSSGANVLTF.